These 32 T cell receptor beta chains came from one sample sequenced in a study of cytomegalovirus exposure and HLA in healthy donors. In the PCR, 60 Vbeta and 13 Jbeta primers were used. Sequenced by immunoSEQ multiplex PCR; TCRdb stores in-frame clones only, minus some. The sample contains 200,000 or so clones, over 75% of which appear only once. Sequenced material: PBMCs. These TCRs come from a man younger than 35 in good health and CMV-seronegative.

The V gene is TRBV2, the J gene TRBJ2-2, with D perhaps TRBD1 (5 bases). Germline CDR1 and CDR2: SNHLY and FYNNEI. Deletions cut 6 bases from V and 6 bases from J, with 14 bases between. This CDR3 is 14 amino acids long. The CDR3 loop reads CASRIFGAAGELFF. The CDR3 region has the DNA TGTGCCAGCAGGATTTTTGGGGCCGCCGGGGAGCTGTTTTTT.

This clone was observed a handful of times. The V and J genes are TRBV6-6 and TRBJ1-6; weak D call: TRBD1 (5 bases). Trimming left V 6 bases short and J 7 bases short, with 7 bases between. The CDR3 is 12 residues long. Germline V gene lookup returns CDR1 MNHNY and CDR2 SVGAGI (reference sequence). The CDR3 protein is CASREGNSPLHF. CDR3 DNA sequence: TGTGCCAGCAGGGAGGGGAATTCACCCCTCCACTTT.

Only a few counts were recorded for this clone. The CDR3 DNA reads TGCGCCAGCAGTGTACAGGGAGCGAACACCGGGGAGCTGTTTTTT. Translated, it gives CASSVQGANTGELFF. V and J are TRBV10-2 and TRBJ2-2, with a tentative D call TRBD1 (6 bases). CDR3 length equals 15 residues. V lost 4 bases, J lost 0 bases, and 9 bases lay in between. The germline CDR1 and CDR2 sequences are WSHSY and SAAADI.

The V gene is TRBV5-5, the J gene TRBJ2-2; possibly TRBD1 for D (6 bases). Trimming shortened V by 1 base and J by 0 bases, and 10 bases separated the two germline ends. CDR1 and CDR2 from the germline V gene are SGHKS and YYEKEE (reference sequence). The CDR3 totals 16 residues. The CDR3 DNA is TGTGCCAGCAGCTTGCAAACAGGGACGAACACCGGGGAGCTGTTTTTT. Translated: CASSLQTGTNTGELFF.

As DNA, the CDR3 is TGCGCCAGCAGACCCGCTAGCGGGGGTCCGAACACCGGGGAGCTGTTTTTT. This sequence encodes CASRPASGGPNTGELFF. The chain employs TRBV4-3 and TRBJ2-2, with 10 nucleotides matching TRBD2. The CDR3 is 17 residues long. V dropped 6 bases and J dropped 0; count of bases not matched to a gene: 7. Germline V gene sequence: CDR1 LGHNA, CDR2 YSLEER.

This clone was counted once. The V and J genes are TRBV30 and TRBJ2-1, with 9 bases matching TRBD2. Germline lookup yields CDR1 GTSNPN and CDR2 SVGIG (reference sequence). V shed 7 bases, J shed 5 bases, and the junction held 9 bases outside the gene matches. The CDR3 is made up of 14 amino acids. In nucleotides, the CDR3 is TGTGCCTCCGCTAGCGGGAATGGGGACAATGAGCAGTTCTTC. It yields the protein CASASGNGDNEQFF.

The chain employs TRBV19 and TRBJ1-2; possibly TRBD1 for D (6 bases). The germline gives CDR1 LNHDA, CDR2 SQIVND (reference sequence). Deletions cut 3 bases from V and 3 bases from J, with 8 bases between. The CDR3 spans 13 residues. As DNA, the CDR3 is TGTGCCAGTAGTATCCAGGGGCACTATGGCTACACCTTC. Encoded protein: CASSIQGHYGYTF.

The gene calls are TRBV15 and TRBJ1-1; D unclear. The CDR3 totals 16 residues. Trimming stripped 0 bases from V and 0 bases from J, with 11 bases between. Looked up from germline, CDR1 is LNHNV and CDR2 is YYDKDF (reference sequence). DNA of the CDR3: TGTGCCACCAGCAGAGACGTCATTACTCTGAACACTGAAGCTTTCTTT. This codes for CATSRDVITLNTEAFF.

Of note for this clone: Germline is not matched at one junction end, which may reflect a read error. The V gene is TRBV7-9, the J gene TRBJ2-5; no clear D. The CDR3 consists of 11 residues. CDR1 and CDR2 from the germline V gene are SEHNR and FQNEAQ (reference sequence). CDR3 nucleotides: TGTTCCAGCAGCTTAGCCGAGTGGGCGTACTTC. Its protein product is CSSSLAEWAYF.

This clone was seen a handful of times. This chain connects TRBV6-5 to TRBJ2-7; 9 bases line up with TRBD2. Trimming removed 9 bases from V and 3 bases from J; junction bases left unmatched: 12. The CDR3 runs to 15 residues. Germline CDR1 reads MNHEY; CDR2 reads SVGAGI. This CDR3 reads CASGTQPSGNYEQYF. The DNA for the CDR3 is TGTGCCAGTGGGACACAGCCTAGCGGGAACTACGAGCAGTACTTC.

The V gene is TRBV18, the J gene TRBJ1-3; D unclear. This CDR3 is built from 16 residues. The V end lost 0 bases, the J end lost 0 bases, and 9 bases lay between the germline ends. Germline loops: CDR1 KGHSH, CDR2 LQKENI. The CDR3 DNA is TGTGCCAGCTCACCACCGGCTAGTCTCTCTGGAAACACCATATATTTT. It specifies CASSPPASLSGNTIYF. Together with reference TRBV18 and TRBJ1-3, the CDR3 gives the full variable domain: NAGVMQNPRHLVRRRGQEARLRCSPMKGHSHVYWYRQLPEEGLKFMVYLQKENIIDESGMPKERFSAEFPKEGPSILRIQQVVRGDSAAYFCASSPPASLSGNTIYFGEGSWLTVV.

The CDR3 loop is CASSLKSGGGTEAFF. In DNA, the CDR3 is TGTGCCAGCAGCTTGAAGTCAGGGGGCGGCACTGAAGCTTTCTTT. The chain couples TRBV7-3 to TRBJ1-1; 8 bases agree with TRBD1. The CDR3 is 15 amino acids. Germline V gene data show CDR1 as SGHTA and CDR2 as FQGTGA. With V trimmed by 3 bases and J by 4 bases, 7 bases remained unmatched.

The chain combines TRBV29-1 with TRBJ2-2, with TRBD2 as a possible D gene (5 bases). The CDR3 length is 12 residues. Germline V gene data show CDR1 as SQVTM and CDR2 as ANQGSEA. Trimming removed 5 bases at V and 7 bases at J, with 11 bases between. The CDR3 bases are TGCAGCGTTACCCCGGGGAGCGGGGAGCTGTTTTTT. Its translation: CSVTPGSGELFF.

The chain combines TRBV25-1 with TRBJ1-5; D is undetermined. V was trimmed by 3 bases and J by 0 bases, leaving 12 bases between them. Looked up from germline, CDR1 is MGHDK and CDR2 is SYGVNS. The CDR3 extends over 16 amino acids. Here the CDR3 DNA reads TGTGCCAGCAGTGACTCCGACCGGAGTAGCAATCAGCCCCAGCATTTT. Its protein is CASSDSDRSSNQPQHF.

The rearrangement uses TRBV11-3 and TRBJ2-6; 8 positions agree with TRBD1. V shed 3 bases and J 0 bases; nucleotides not matched to a gene: 7. Germline V gives CDR1 SGHNT, CDR2 YENEEA. The CDR3 loop spans 18 amino acids. This chain's CDR3 is CASSLPGTGYSGANVLTF. In DNA, the CDR3 is TGTGCCAGCAGCTTGCCCGGGACAGGCTACTCTGGGGCCAACGTCCTGACTTTC.

The chain couples TRBV2 to TRBJ1-2; TRBD1 matches at 9 bases. The trim removed 8 bases at V and 3 bases at J, leaving 4 bases unmatched. The CDR3 totals 13 residues. Germline values: CDR1 SNHLY, CDR2 FYNNEI. CDR3 DNA sequence: TGTGCCAGCTCGAGGGACAGGGACTATGGCTACACCTTC. Amino acids: CASSRDRDYGYTF.

The CDR3 DNA reads TGCGCCAGCAGCTCCGGGACAGGGAGCTCACCCCTCCACTTT. Protein sequence: CASSSGTGSSPLHF. This rearrangement joins TRBV5-1 to TRBJ1-6, with 9 positions matching TRBD1. The CDR3 covers 14 residues. CDR1 is SGHRS, CDR2 YFSETQ, per germline. Trimming took 3 bases from V and 10 from J; bases not matched to a gene: 5.

The gene calls are TRBV19 and TRBJ2-3; 10 nucleotides match TRBD1. Germline V gene data show CDR1 as LNHDA and CDR2 as SQIVND (reference sequence). J was trimmed by 4 bases and V by 7 bases; bases with no gene match: 5. The CDR3 has 14 amino acids. DNA of the CDR3: TGTGCCAGTAAAGACAGGGGGCCGGCAGATACGCAGTATTTT. Residues: CASKDRGPADTQYF.

The genes are TRBV4-3 and TRBJ2-7; D is possibly TRBD1 (5 bases). CDR3 length: 15 residues. Germline V gene lookup returns CDR1 LGHNA and CDR2 YSLEER. V lost 4 bases to trimming and J lost 0 bases, with 13 bases between them. CDR3 sequence (DNA): TGCGCCAGCAGCCTGCTAATAGGGGCCTCCTACGAGCAGTACTTC. Its protein is CASSLLIGASYEQYF.

The chain uses TRBV2 and TRBJ1-1, with D unclear. V gave up 6 bases and J gave up 6 bases, with 17 bases separating them. Germline assignment: CDR1 SNHLY and CDR2 FYNNEI. The CDR3 loop spans 14 amino acids. CDR3 bases: TGTGCCAGCAGCGAGGGTCTCGTAAACGCTGAAGCTTTCTTT. The encoded protein is CASSEGLVNAEAFF.

The chain has TRBV6-6 and TRBJ2-7; 7 nucleotides line up with TRBD1. V was pared by 6 bases and J by 5 bases, with 10 bases of the junction left unmatched. This CDR3 comprises 14 residues. From germline, CDR1 is MNHNY and CDR2 SVGAGI (reference sequence). The CDR3 DNA reads as TGTGCCAGCAGACGCCGGGACAGCCGCCACGAGCAGTACTTC. Translating it yields CASRRRDSRHEQYF.

The genes are TRBV11-3 and TRBJ2-5, with D perhaps TRBD1 (6 bases). Germline V gene data show CDR1 as SGHNT and CDR2 as YENEEA. V lost 5 bases to trimming and J lost 9 bases, with 16 bases between them. The CDR3 length is 13 residues. The CDR3 spells CASSRDNLSAQYF. For the CDR3, the DNA is TGTGCCAGCAGCAGGGACAACCTCTCGGCCCAGTACTTC.

This clone appeared a few times. This chain uses TRBV7-9 with TRBJ1-2, with D unclear. The CDR3 runs 15 residues. Germline V gives CDR1 SEHNR, CDR2 FQNEAQ (reference sequence). With 5 bases removed from V and 4 bases from J, the gap between germline ends came to 17 bases. CDR3 protein: CASSVTGELRYGYTF. CDR3 DNA sequence: TGTGCCAGCAGCGTCACCGGGGAGCTTCGCTATGGCTACACCTTC.

The chain employs TRBV11-2 and TRBJ2-1; tentative D call: TRBD1 (5 bases). This CDR3 has 12 amino acids. The germline V and J ends were trimmed by 5 bases and 7 bases, with 9 bases remaining between them. Germline CDR1 SGHAT, CDR2 FQNNGV. The CDR3: CASSHTGNEQFF. The DNA for the CDR3 is TGTGCCAGCAGCCATACAGGTAATGAGCAGTTCTTC.

The genes are TRBV11-2 and TRBJ1-2; possibly TRBD1 for D (5 bases). V was cut by 2 bases and J by 3 bases, with 7 bases left in between. The length of the CDR3 is 13 residues. CDR1 and CDR2 (germline): SGHAT, FQNNGV. The CDR3 loop is CASSLSGDYGYTF. As DNA, the CDR3 is TGTGCCAGCAGCTTATCGGGGGACTATGGCTACACCTTC.

This chain uses TRBV4-3 with TRBJ1-1, with D possibly TRBD1 on 5 matching bases. Per germline, CDR1 LGHNA and CDR2 YSLEER. The V and J ends lost 4 bases and 5 bases respectively, with 11 bases between them. The CDR3 runs to 13 residues. The DNA of the CDR3 is TGCGCCAGCAGCCCCCGGGGGAGGACTGAAGCTTTCTTT. Amino acid sequence: CASSPRGRTEAFF.

The chain joins TRBV30 to TRBJ2-5, with 10 bases that match TRBD2. CDR1 is GTSNPN and CDR2 is SVGIG in the germline V gene (reference sequence). The CDR3 loop spans 15 amino acids. Germline trimming cut 3 bases from V and 4 bases from J; bases unmatched to any gene: 8. In nucleotides, the CDR3 is TGTGCCTGGAGAGAAAGGACTAGCGGAGGAGAGACCCAGTACTTC. Its translation is CAWRERTSGGETQYF.

The genes are TRBV7-9 and TRBJ2-3; TRBD1 is a possible D gene (6 bases). Trimming shortened V by 6 bases and J by 6 bases, and 22 bases separated the two germline ends. The length of the CDR3 is 16 residues. Looked up from germline, CDR1 is SEHNR and CDR2 is FQNEAQ (reference sequence). The CDR3 sequence is CASSFRDTPQADTQYF. As DNA, the CDR3 is TGTGCCAGCAGTTTCCGGGACACCCCCCAGGCGGATACGCAGTATTTT.

V gene TRBV27 combines with J gene TRBJ2-5; D uncertain. TRBJ2-7 explains the end of the DNA better; the J call may be wrong. This CDR3 region has 12 residues. CDR1 MNHEY and CDR2 SMNVEV come from the germline V gene (reference sequence). The CDR3, as DNA: TGTGCCAGCAGTTTACCGTCCTACGAGCAGTACTTC. It specifies CASSLPSYEQYF.

This clone was detected once. This chain joins TRBV2 and TRBJ2-3; 14 bases map to TRBD2. This CDR3 region has 18 residues. J was trimmed by 2 bases and V by 7 bases; bases with no gene match: 11. Germline loops: CDR1 SNHLY, CDR2 FYNNEI. CDR3 in DNA: TGTGCCAGCACTGTGACTAGCGGGGGGGCCTCTAACACAGATACGCAGTATTTT. This codes for CASTVTSGGASNTDTQYF.

Concerning this clone: One end of the junction is discordant with germline, which a read error may explain. The genes are TRBV7-2 and TRBJ2-1; 11 positions match TRBD2. Germline V gene lookup returns CDR1 SGHTA and CDR2 FQGNSA. The CDR3 sequence is 15 residues long. The CDR3 DNA reads TGTGCCAGCAGCGTAGCGGGAGGGACCTACAATGAGCAGTTCTTC. Translation gives CASSVAGGTYNEQFF. The whole variable domain, filled in from reference TRBV7-2 and TRBJ2-1, reads GAGVSQSPSNKVTEKGKDVELRCDPISGHTALYWYRQSLGQGLEFLIYFQGNSAPDKSGLPSDRFSAERTGGSVSTLTIQRTQQEDSAVYLCASSVAGGTYNEQFFGPGTRLTVL.

This sequence joins TRBV28 and TRBJ1-1, with D hard to call. CDR3 length equals 13 residues. Between the trimmed V and J ends, which lost 3 bases and 7 bases, there was a span of 12 bases. Germline values: CDR1 MDHEN, CDR2 SYDVKM. CDR3 loop: CASSFEADGEAFF. As DNA, the CDR3 is TGTGCCAGCAGTTTTGAGGCAGACGGTGAAGCTTTCTTT.